Below are 32 T cell receptor beta chains sequenced from a single sample in a study of cytomegalovirus exposure and HLA in healthy donors. It was with 60 Vbeta and 13 Jbeta primers that the PCR ran. Some clones are missing from TCRdb's copy, which holds only in-frame ones; the method was immunoSEQ multiplex PCR. The sample consists of 100,000 to 150,000 clones, around 80% of them appearing once. The sample consisted of PBMCs. All receptors derive from a female donor in good health and CMV-seronegative.

The chain couples TRBV27 to TRBJ1-1; 11 bases are a match to TRBD1. The CDR3 is 16 residues long. V lost 7 bases to trimming and J lost 0 bases; unmatched junction nucleotides: 7. Per germline, CDR1 MNHEY and CDR2 SMNVEV (reference sequence). CDR3 sequence: CASKAWTGGLNTEAFF. The DNA for the CDR3 is TGTGCCAGCAAAGCGTGGACAGGGGGCCTGAACACTGAAGCTTTCTTT.

This chain uses TRBV7-2 with TRBJ1-2; maybe TRBD1 (6 bases). The CDR3 spans 17 residues. With 5 bases removed from V and 3 bases from J, the gap between germline ends came to 22 bases. Germline V lookup: CDR1 SGHTA, CDR2 FQGNSA. The CDR3 protein is CASSRQFSRTDHYGYTF. For the CDR3, the DNA is TGTGCCAGCAGCCGGCAGTTCTCCCGGACAGATCACTATGGCTACACCTTC.

V is TRBV2 and J is TRBJ1-5; no firm D call. The CDR3 runs to 14 residues. The ends were cut back, 1 base at V and 9 bases at J, with 13 bases in the middle. The V gene's germline CDR1 is SNHLY and CDR2 FYNNEI. CDR3 sequence reads: CASSEEAVEGPQHF. CDR3 nucleotides: TGTGCCAGCAGTGAAGAGGCGGTTGAAGGGCCCCAGCATTTT. Looking up the rest from reference TRBV2 and TRBJ1-5 gives the full variable domain: EPEVTQTPSHQVTQMGQEVILRCVPISNHLYFYWYRQILGQKVEFLVSFYNNEISEKSEIFDDQFSVERPDGSNFTLKIRSTKLEDSAMYFCASSEEAVEGPQHFGDGTRLSIL.

Only a few counts were recorded for this clone. This chain links TRBV10-3 with TRBJ1-1, with TRBD1 matching over 7 bases. The CDR3 is 14 amino acids. After removal of 3 bases from V and 4 bases from J, the junction contained 5 bases not matched to a gene. Germline CDR1 and CDR2: ENHRY and SYGVKD. The chain's CDR3 is CAISDRQGGTEAFF. As DNA, the CDR3 is TGTGCCATCAGTGATCGACAGGGAGGCACTGAAGCTTTCTTT.

In its sample, this clone was seen a few times. The chain links TRBV27 to TRBJ1-3; D might be TRBD1 (6 bases). CDR1 and CDR2 (germline): MNHEY, SMNVEV (reference sequence). Trimming stripped 0 bases from V and 10 bases from J, with 10 bases between. CDR3 length equals 13 residues. The CDR3 is CASSLSQGTTIYF. CDR3 coding DNA: TGTGCCAGCAGTTTATCACAGGGAACAACCATATATTTT.

The rearrangement uses TRBV6-5 and TRBJ2-5; tentatively, D is TRBD1 (6 bases). Trimming removed 6 bases at V and 5 bases at J, with 13 bases between. The CDR3 has 13 residues. The germline V gene has CDR1 MNHEY and CDR2 SVGAGI. This CDR3 is CASRPTGLETQYF. CDR3 DNA: TGTGCCAGCAGACCAACAGGGTTGGAGACCCAGTACTTC.

The chain combines TRBV4-3 with TRBJ2-7, with 8 bases lining up with TRBD1. The germline V gene encodes CDR1 LGHNA and CDR2 YSLEER. Trimming took 0 bases from V and 4 from J; bases not matched to a gene: 11. The length of the CDR3 is 17 residues. DNA of the CDR3: TGCGCCAGCAGCCAAGATTCCACCGGGACAGGCTCTTACGAGCAGTACTTC. Its translation is CASSQDSTGTGSYEQYF.

This chain uses TRBV7-2 with TRBJ2-3; 9 nucleotides align to TRBD2. V shed 5 bases and J 2 bases; nucleotides not matched to a gene: 8. CDR3 length equals 16 residues. Germline values: CDR1 SGHTA, CDR2 FQGNSA. CDR3 in amino acids: CASSRQREAATDTQYF. CDR3 nucleotides: TGTGCCAGCAGCCGACAGCGGGAGGCAGCCACAGATACGCAGTATTTT.

This chain links TRBV6-1 with TRBJ1-1; D uncertain. V was pared by 0 bases and J by 0 bases, with 8 bases between. The length of the CDR3 is 15 residues. Germline lookup yields CDR1 MNHNS and CDR2 SASEGT. The CDR3 loop is CASSEALALNTEAFF. For the CDR3, the DNA is TGTGCCAGCAGTGAAGCCTTGGCCCTGAACACTGAAGCTTTCTTT.

This clone has just one count. This CDR3 reads CASSYSSGYTDTQYF. Here the CDR3 DNA reads TGTGCCAGCAGCTATTCTAGCGGATACACAGATACGCAGTATTTT. V and J are TRBV11-2 and TRBJ2-3, with 7 bases identical to TRBD2. V dropped 4 bases and J dropped 2; count of bases not matched to a gene: 6. Germline CDR1 and CDR2: SGHAT and FQNNGV. This CDR3 spans 15 amino acids.

The chain carries TRBV6-5 and TRBJ2-1, with 7 nucleotides matching TRBD2. Germline V gene sequence: CDR1 MNHEY, CDR2 SVGAGI. This CDR3 is 15 amino acids long. The trim removed 6 bases at V and 0 bases at J, leaving 5 bases unmatched. The CDR3 here is CASRNGRTSYNEQFF. CDR3 in DNA: TGTGCCAGCAGGAACGGGAGGACCTCCTACAATGAGCAGTTCTTC.

V is TRBV25-1 and J is TRBJ1-5; D gene ambiguous. V lost 7 bases to trimming and J lost 2 bases, with 9 bases between them. CDR3 size: 13 residues. Germline V gives CDR1 MGHDK, CDR2 SYGVNS. The CDR3 region has the DNA TGTGCCAGCAATTCGTCGGGCAATCAGCCCCAGCATTTT. Translating it yields CASNSSGNQPQHF.

This rearrangement joins TRBV10-2 to TRBJ2-7; 13 bases fit TRBD2. The junction had 6 bases not matched to a gene; V was cut back by 4 bases and J by 9 bases. Germline assignment: CDR1 WSHSY and CDR2 SAAADI. The CDR3 sequence is 14 residues long. This chain's CDR3 is CASSVTSGRETQYF. Here the CDR3 DNA reads TGCGCCAGCAGTGTAACTAGCGGGAGGGAAACGCAGTACTTC.

This chain links TRBV7-2 with TRBJ1-1; possibly TRBD1 for D (6 bases). Trimming shortened V by 5 bases and J by 8 bases, and 15 bases separated the two germline ends. The CDR3 sequence is 13 residues long. Germline values: CDR1 SGHTA, CDR2 FQGNSA. In DNA, the CDR3 is TGTGCCAGCAGCCCAGGGGTCCAGACCGAAGCTTTCTTT. It specifies CASSPGVQTEAFF.

The rearrangement joins TRBV30 to TRBJ1-1; D perhaps matches TRBD1 (5 bases). This CDR3 spans 13 amino acids. The V end lost 8 bases, the J end lost 1 base, and 14 bases lay between the germline ends. Germline CDR1 reads GTSNPN; CDR2 reads SVGIG (reference sequence). As DNA, the CDR3 is TGTGCCGGGGGGGTCTTTGGGAACACTGAAGCTTTCTTT. This sequence encodes CAGGVFGNTEAFF.

J is TRBJ2-5 and V is TRBV7-6; TRBD2 is a possible D gene (6 bases). The germline V gene has CDR1 SGHVS and CDR2 FNYEAQ. V gave up 2 bases and J gave up 7 bases, with 11 bases separating them. CDR3 length: 13 amino acids. The CDR3 loop is CASSLRERGTQYF. The CDR3 DNA is TGTGCCAGCAGCTTACGGGAGAGGGGGACCCAGTACTTC.

The V and J genes are TRBV5-1 and TRBJ2-1; a possible D gene is TRBD2 (6 bases). The ends were cut back, 4 bases at V and 4 bases at J, with 18 bases in the middle. The CDR3 consists of 16 residues. Germline CDR1 is SGHRS and CDR2 is YFSETQ. The CDR3 loop reads CASSRGTSGPYNEQFF. In DNA, the CDR3 is TGCGCCAGCAGCCGAGGGACTTCGGGCCCATACAATGAGCAGTTCTTC.

V is TRBV28 and J is TRBJ1-3; 9 bases align to TRBD1. This CDR3 spans 17 amino acids. CDR1 and CDR2 from the germline V gene are MDHEN and SYDVKM. The V and J ends lost 1 base and 3 bases, in that order; junction bases with no gene match: 7. The CDR3 region has the DNA TGTGCCAGCAGTTTATTTTCCGGGACAGGGATTGGAAACACCATATATTTT. Translated: CASSLFSGTGIGNTIYF.

The rearrangement uses TRBV7-8 and TRBJ1-1, with 10 bases that match TRBD1. The CDR3 extends over 16 amino acids. J gave up 0 bases and V 5 bases, and 6 bases lay outside the gene matches. Germline V lookup: CDR1 SGHVS, CDR2 FQNEAQ. The CDR3 DNA follows: TGTGCCAGCAGCCCGCGGGACAGGGGAATGAACACTGAAGCTTTCTTT. Its translation: CASSPRDRGMNTEAFF.

The chain uses TRBV7-9 and TRBJ2-7; 7 positions match TRBD2. Germline trimming cut 8 bases from V and 8 bases from J; bases unmatched to any gene: 12. The CDR3 sequence is 13 residues long. Germline V gene data show CDR1 as SEHNR and CDR2 as FQNEAQ (reference sequence). The CDR3 DNA reads TGTGCCAGCCTAGCGGTCTACGGCTTCAAGCAGTACTTC. Amino acids: CASLAVYGFKQYF. Variable domain in full (rest from reference TRBV7-9 and TRBJ2-7): DTGVSQNPRHKITKRGQNVTFRCDPISEHNRLYWYRQTLGQGPEFLTYFQNEAQLEKSRLLSDRFSAERPKGSFSTLEIQRTEQGDSAMYLCASLAVYGFKQYFGPGTRLTVT.

This clone showed up just once. The chain recombines TRBV5-4 with TRBJ2-7; weak D call: TRBD2 (7 bases). Deletions cut 4 bases from V and 5 bases from J, with 19 bases between. This CDR3 is 15 amino acids long. Germline V CDR1 and CDR2: SGHNT, YYREEE (reference sequence). Here the CDR3 reads CASSRTGGRVHEQYF. In DNA form, the CDR3 reads TGTGCCAGCAGCCGAACCGGGGGGCGCGTCCACGAGCAGTACTTC.

This chain links TRBV4-2 with TRBJ2-7; a weak D match, TRBD2 (5 bases). The length of the CDR3 is 16 residues. CDR1 and CDR2 (germline): LGHNA, YNFKEQ. Trimming removed 0 bases at V and 1 base at J, with 13 bases between. As DNA, the CDR3 is TGTGCCAGCAGCCAAGAGGGTATAGCGCGTTCCTACGAGCAGTACTTC. Translated: CASSQEGIARSYEQYF.

The chain links TRBV9 to TRBJ2-3, with TRBD2 matching over 10 bases. Per germline, CDR1 SGDLS and CDR2 YYNGEE. The CDR3 spans 17 residues. With V trimmed by 0 bases and J by 4 bases, 8 bases remained unmatched. The CDR3 is CASSVATLAGMSDTQYF. The CDR3 nucleotides are TGTGCCAGCAGCGTAGCTACACTAGCGGGAATGTCAGATACGCAGTATTTT.

V is TRBV9 and J is TRBJ1-1; possible D gene TRBD1, 6 bases. Trimming took 3 bases from V and 4 from J, leaving 10 bases between them. CDR3 length: 13 residues. From germline, CDR1 is SGDLS and CDR2 YYNGEE. CDR3 DNA sequence: TGTGCCAGCAGCGAGCCAGGGGTCACTGAAGCTTTCTTT. Protein: CASSEPGVTEAFF.

This chain links TRBV11-2 with TRBJ1-2; TRBD1 aligns across 7 bases. The CDR3 is 17 residues long. After removal of 1 base from V and 7 bases from J, the junction contained 15 bases not matched to a gene. Germline V gives CDR1 SGHAT, CDR2 FQNNGV. This CDR3 is CASSLGWGTAPRAGYTF. CDR3 DNA sequence: TGTGCCAGCAGCTTAGGGTGGGGGACAGCCCCCAGAGCTGGCTACACCTTC. The whole variable domain, filled in from reference TRBV11-2 and TRBJ1-2, reads EAGVAQSPRYKIIEKRQSVAFWCNPISGHATLYWYQQILGQGPKLLIQFQNNGVVDDSQLPKDRFSAERLKGVDSTLKIQPAKLEDSAVYLCASSLGWGTAPRAGYTFGSGTRLTVV.

The chain carries TRBV5-6 and TRBJ2-7; 10 bases agree with TRBD2. Germline CDR1 is SGHDT and CDR2 is YYEEEE. J gave up 5 bases and V 5 bases, and 7 bases lay outside the gene matches. The length of the CDR3 is 14 residues. The CDR3 protein is CASRQGLANHEQYF. The CDR3 DNA sequence: TGTGCCAGCAGGCAGGGACTAGCGAATCACGAGCAGTACTTC.

The sample holds one count of this clone. The rearrangement uses TRBV5-1 and TRBJ1-1; 7 bases agree with TRBD1. In germline, CDR1 is SGHRS, CDR2 YFSETQ. J gave up 1 base and V 3 bases, and 9 bases lay outside the gene matches. The CDR3 has 16 amino acids. The CDR3 loop is CASSYLQQGSNTEAFF. The CDR3 DNA is TGCGCCAGCAGCTATCTACAACAGGGGTCGAACACTGAAGCTTTCTTT.

J is TRBJ2-7 and V is TRBV6-5; tentative D call: TRBD1 (6 bases). This CDR3 is 12 amino acids long. CDR1 is MNHEY and CDR2 is SVGAGI in the germline V gene. V lost 6 bases to trimming and J lost 1 base, with 7 bases between them. CDR3 amino acids: CASRGGSYEQYF. CDR3 DNA sequence: TGTGCCAGCAGAGGGGGTTCCTACGAGCAGTACTTC.

This sequence joins TRBV28 and TRBJ1-2, with D maybe TRBD1 (6 bases). The V end lost 4 bases, the J end lost 7 bases, and 13 bases lay between the germline ends. Germline V CDR1 and CDR2: MDHEN, SYDVKM. The CDR3 runs 13 residues. CDR3: CASSSNRQAGYTF. CDR3 DNA: TGTGCCAGCAGTTCCAATAGACAGGCTGGCTACACCTTC.

The chain uses TRBV25-1 and TRBJ1-2, with D possibly matching TRBD1 (6 bases). The CDR3 sequence is 13 residues long. The V gene lost 5 bases and the J gene lost 5 bases, with 12 bases spanning the gap. The V gene's germline CDR1 is MGHDK and CDR2 SYGVNS. CDR3 DNA sequence: TGTGCCAGCAGTATAAGTCAGGGGTATGGCTACACCTTC. Protein product: CASSISQGYGYTF.

This clone was seen a handful of times. This chain uses TRBV4-3 with TRBJ2-2, with 13 bases fitting TRBD2. Trimming removed 0 bases from V and 4 bases from J; junction bases left unmatched: 5. The CDR3 sequence is 18 residues long. In germline, CDR1 is LGHNA, CDR2 YSLEER. The CDR3 here is CASSQDGLAGEGTGELFF. CDR3 nucleotide sequence: TGCGCCAGCAGCCAAGATGGACTAGCGGGAGAGGGCACCGGGGAGCTGTTTTTT.

The V gene is TRBV7-2, the J gene TRBJ2-2, with D unresolved. CDR3 size: 14 residues. Germline CDR1 reads SGHTA; CDR2 reads FQGNSA. The V and J ends lost 5 bases and 1 base respectively, with 8 bases between them. CDR3 DNA sequence: TGTGCCAGCAGCCCTACGGGGAACACCGGGGAGCTGTTTTTT. It specifies CASSPTGNTGELFF.